Listed below are T cell receptor beta chains from one sample, sequenced in a study of OX40 agonist ivuxolimab in advanced cancers. Assay used: immunoSEQ multiplex PCR; TCRdb lists only in-frame clones, some missing. The sample records 55,000 to 80,000 clones, around 80% being singletons. Sequenced material: CD4+ or CD8+ T cells sorted from blood, taken in a trial of the OX40 agonist ivuxolimab. All receptors come from an adult with an advanced solid tumor such as melanoma, head and neck, liver or kidney cancer. Each CDR3 is given with its conserved first and last residue. A D gene is named only where the DNA matches it firmly. Rows give clone size only sometimes, using once, few, many, or a class for an expanded clone.

J gene	V gene	D gene	clone size	CDR3 protein	CDR3 DNA
TRBJ2-5	TRBV9	TRBD2	NA	CASSVESGGADETQYF	TGTGCCAGCAGCGTAGAAAGCGGGGGGGCCGACGAGACCCAGTACTTC
TRBJ1-4	TRBV11-1	TRBD1	once	CASGGQLNEKLFF	TGTGCCAGCGGGGGACAGCTTAATGAAAAACTGTTTTTT
TRBJ2-1	TRBV9	TRBD2	NA	CASSPVWGLGRNEQFF	TGTGCCAGCAGCCCCGTGTGGGGACTAGGTAGGAATGAGCAGTTCTTC
TRBJ1-2	TRBV7-9	NA	NA	CASSSIEGANYGYTF	TGTGCCAGCAGCTCCATAGAGGGGGCTAACTATGGCTACACCTTC
TRBJ1-6	TRBV30	NA	NA	CAWSDIEDSPLHF	TGTGCCTGGAGTGATATTGAGGATTCACCCCTCCACTTT
TRBJ2-5	TRBV20-1	NA	few	CSASSSGAQYF	TGCAGTGCTAGCTCTTCGGGGGCCCAGTACTTC
TRBJ1-3	TRBV4-1	NA	NA	CASSQSRHSGNTIYF	TGCGCCAGCAGCCAATCCCGACACTCTGGAAACACCATATATTTT
TRBJ2-5	TRBV11-3	NA	NA	CASSLVLQSQETQYF	TGTGCCAGCAGCTTAGTGTTGCAGTCCCAAGAGACCCAGTACTTC
TRBJ2-1	TRBV28	NA	NA	CASSYPSSWGNEQFF	TGTGCCAGCAGCTATCCTAGCTCCTGGGGTAATGAGCAGTTCTTC
TRBJ2-5	TRBV11-3	TRBD2	NA	CASSLTSGTETQYF	TGTGCCAGCAGCTTAACTAGCGGGACAGAGACCCAGTACTTC
TRBJ1-2	TRBV9	NA	once	CASSGDVRRGYTF	TGTGCCAGCAGCGGGGACGTCCGGAGGGGCTACACCTTC
TRBJ1-3	TRBV5-5	TRBD1	NA	CASSLRTGDPGNTIYF	TGTGCCAGCAGCCTCAGGACAGGTGATCCTGGAAACACCATATATTTT
TRBJ2-7	TRBV19	NA	once	CASSSPRDSAYEQYF	TGTGCCAGTAGTTCCCCGCGGGACTCGGCCTACGAGCAGTACTTC
TRBJ2-6	TRBV11-3	TRBD2	NA	CASSLVVGGPPGANVLTF	TGTGCCAGCAGCTTAGTTGTGGGAGGGCCTCCTGGGGCCAACGTCCTGACTTTC
TRBJ2-5	TRBV12-2	NA	NA	CASRLLTRDRGGETQYF	TGTGCAAGTCGCCTTCTAACACGTGACAGGGGAGGGGAGACCCAGTACTTC
TRBJ1-2	TRBV6-4	NA	NA	CASSGEGRQHHRYYGYTF	TGTGCCAGCAGTGGGGAAGGTCGGCAGCACCATAGATACTATGGCTACACCTTC
TRBJ1-1	TRBV10-3	TRBD1	NA	CAALTGASEAFF	TGTGCCGCCCTGACAGGGGCATCTGAAGCTTTCTTT
TRBJ1-5	TRBV19	NA	NA	CASSSVLGTPPQHF	TGTGCCAGTAGTTCCGTCCTGGGCACCCCGCCCCAGCATTTT
TRBJ1-2	TRBV5-6	NA	few	CASSLRHGDGYTF	TGTGCCAGCAGCTTGCGTCACGGCGATGGCTACACCTTC
TRBJ1-5	TRBV5-8	TRBD1	NA	CASSPTGIVIQPQHF	TGTGCCAGCAGCCCGACAGGGATCGTGATTCAGCCCCAGCATTTT
TRBJ2-1	TRBV19	TRBD2	NA	CASSPRGQHGAGGPSYNEQFF	TGTGCCAGTAGTCCGAGAGGACAACACGGGGCGGGAGGGCCCTCCTACAATGAGCAGTTCTTC
TRBJ1-1	TRBV19	NA	few	CASRFPLLNTEAFF	TGTGCCAGTAGGTTTCCTTTGCTGAACACTGAAGCTTTCTTT
TRBJ1-1	TRBV10-3	NA	few	CAISESKVGTGEAFF	TGTGCCATCAGCGAGTCAAAGGTTGGGACGGGTGAAGCTTTCTTT
TRBJ2-7	TRBV4-3	NA	NA	CASSQDTRYEQYF	TGCGCCAGCAGCCAAGATACCCGTTACGAGCAGTACTTC
TRBJ2-1	TRBV30	TRBD1	NA	CASTTPGQGRRDEQFF	TGTGCCTCTACTACCCCGGGACAGGGACGAAGGGATGAGCAGTTCTTC
TRBJ1-6	TRBV7-9	TRBD1	NA	CASSQDRDSPLHF	TGTGCCAGCAGCCAGGACAGGGATTCACCCCTCCACTTT
TRBJ2-1	TRBV5-8	NA	NA	CASSLGLTTYNEQFF	TGTGCCAGCAGCTTAGGACTAACGACCTACAATGAGCAGTTCTTC